Following are 27 T cell receptor beta chains from one sample sequenced in a study of T cells in Graves' hyperthyroidism and ophthalmopathy. Authors of the study amplified TCR beta CDR3 regions from RNA transcripts. The HTBI set primed first-round TCR CDR3 RT-PCR. From the multiplex PCR reads, TCRdb called clonotypes with MiXCR, one entry per CDR3 protein. This table holds hundreds of thousands of distinct CDR3 sequences, 14% to 15% found once. The sample was blood. The receptors originated from a young man with Graves' ophthalmopathy.

The chain combines TRBV10-1 with TRBJ1-6; no clear D gene. CDR1 and CDR2 (germline): WNHNN, SYGVQD (reference sequence). V gave up 0 bases and J gave up 10 bases, with 4 bases separating them. The CDR3 is 12 amino acids. Written as DNA, the CDR3 is TGCGCCAGCAGTGAGTCGATGTCACCCCTCCACTTT. Protein: CASSESMSPLHF.

This clonotype was detected ten times or more. The rearrangement links TRBV10-3 to TRBJ2-2, with D maybe TRBD1 (6 bases). Germline V gene data show CDR1 as ENHRY and CDR2 as SYGVKD. This CDR3 contains 14 residues. Trimming pared 5 bases from V and 5 bases from J, leaving 12 bases between. CDR3 residues: CAISRDTGTGELFF. DNA of the CDR3: TGTGCCATCAGTAGAGACACAGGGACCGGGGAGCTGTTTTTT.

Only a few counts were recorded for this clonotype. The gene calls are TRBV29-1 and TRBJ2-3, with D uncertain. Germline V lookup: CDR1 SQVTM, CDR2 ANQGSEA. Deletions cut 6 bases from V and 8 bases from J, with 15 bases between. The CDR3 is 12 residues long. CDR3 region: CSVTVHRGTQYF. The CDR3, as DNA: TGCAGCGTGACTGTCCACAGAGGTACGCAGTATTTT.

This clonotype was picked up a small number of times. This chain links TRBV6-1 with TRBJ2-4, with D maybe TRBD2 (5 bases). With 0 bases removed from V and 2 bases from J, the gap between germline ends came to 8 bases. The germline V gene has CDR1 MNHNS and CDR2 SASEGT. The CDR3 is made up of 15 amino acids. CDR3 DNA: TGTGCCAGCAGTGAAGCCACCGGGACCAAAAACATTCAGTACTTC. Its translation is CASSEATGTKNIQYF.

The J gene is TRBJ1-3, the V gene TRBV6-1; 9 positions agree with TRBD1. Unmatched junction bases numbered 3, after V lost 4 bases and J lost 2 bases. Germline V gene sequence: CDR1 MNHNS, CDR2 SASEGT. The CDR3 consists of 15 residues. CDR3 DNA: TGTGCCAGCAGTGCGGACAGGGGCCCTGGAAACACCATATATTTT. Protein sequence: CASSADRGPGNTIYF.

This chain joins TRBV10-3 and TRBJ2-2, with a possible D match to TRBD1 (5 bases). The CDR3 contains 15 residues. Trimming took 0 bases from V and 6 from J, leaving 11 bases between them. The V gene's germline CDR1 is ENHRY and CDR2 SYGVKD. The CDR3 nucleotides read TGTGCCATCAGTGAGTCCAGTGGGGCCGCCGGGGAGCTGTTTTTT. This codes for CAISESSGAAGELFF.

The chain combines TRBV12-3 or TRBV12-4 with TRBJ2-7; D may be TRBD1 (6 bases). CDR3 length: 14 amino acids. V was clipped by 0 bases and J by 6 bases, with 12 bases between them. The CDR3 protein is CASSLALRGFEQYF. CDR3 DNA: TGTGCCAGCAGTTTAGCGCTCAGGGGATTCGAGCAGTACTTC.

This clonotype was counted many times. The chain uses TRBV3-1 and TRBJ2-1; TRBD1 matches 8 bases. V lost 2 bases and J lost 2; bases outside the gene matches: 5. CDR1 and CDR2 from the germline V gene are LGHDT and YNNKEL (reference sequence). The CDR3 runs to 16 residues. CDR3 sequence reads: CASSQLDREAYNEQFF. In DNA, the CDR3 is TGTGCCAGCAGCCAATTGGACAGGGAGGCCTACAATGAGCAGTTCTTC.

The genes are TRBV12-3 or TRBV12-4 and TRBJ2-5; D not certain. The CDR3 spans 13 residues. Trimming pared 4 bases from V and 5 bases from J, leaving 11 bases between. The CDR3 DNA reads as TGTGCCAGCAGTTCCCCGCCAGCCGAGACCCAGTACTTC. It yields the protein CASSSPPAETQYF.

The chain couples TRBV4-1 to TRBJ2-2; no clear D. Germline assignment: CDR1 MGHRA and CDR2 YSYEKL. V was shortened by 2 bases and J by 7 bases, with 14 bases between the two germline ends. The CDR3 sequence is 15 residues long. CDR3 nucleotide sequence: TGCGCCAGCAGCCAACTGATTATTTTAAGCGGGGAGCTGTTTTTT. This gives the protein CASSQLIILSGELFF.

V gene TRBV19 combines with J gene TRBJ1-5; no clear D. Trimming took 3 bases from V and 5 from J, leaving 11 bases between them. The CDR3 has 14 amino acids. Per the germline V gene, CDR1 is LNHDA and CDR2 is SQIVND (reference sequence). The CDR3 spells CASSIGRSHQPQHF. CDR3 DNA: TGTGCCAGTAGTATCGGGCGAAGCCATCAGCCCCAGCATTTT. Filled out from reference TRBV19 and TRBJ1-5, the complete variable domain reads DGGITQSPKYLFRKEGQNVTLSCEQNLNHDAMYWYRQDPGQGLRLIYYSQIVNDFQKGDIAEGYSVSREKKESFPLTVTSAQKNPTAFYLCASSIGRSHQPQHFGDGTRLSIL.

This clonotype has just a few counts. CDR3 loop: CASSKGGTGELFF. In DNA form, the CDR3 reads TGTGCCAGCAGCAAAGGGGGCACCGGGGAGCTGTTTTTT. The V call is TRBV7-9, the J call TRBJ2-2, with a tentative D call TRBD1 (6 bases). Trimming shortened V by 5 bases and J by 4 bases, and 8 bases separated the two germline ends. The CDR3 extends over 13 amino acids. CDR1 is SEHNR, CDR2 FQNEAQ, per germline (reference sequence).

In its sample, this clonotype was seen many times. CDR3 nucleotides: TGTGCCAGCAGCGGCGGGGGGGTCAGACTCTATGGCTACACCTTC. This translates into CASSGGGVRLYGYTF. The chain links TRBV9 to TRBJ1-2, with D possibly matching TRBD1 (5 bases). V was cut by 3 bases and J by 4 bases, with 16 bases left in between. CDR1 is SGDLS, CDR2 YYNGEE, per germline. CDR3 length: 15 residues.

This clonotype occurred a few times. The chain couples TRBV7-6 to TRBJ2-2; tentative D call: TRBD2 (5 bases). The length of the CDR3 is 16 residues. CDR1 and CDR2 (germline): SGHVS, FNYEAQ. The V end lost 5 bases, the J end lost 4 bases, and 17 bases lay between the germline ends. The CDR3 DNA follows: TGTGCCAGCAGCCGCTATACTACTAGTTTCACCGGGGAGCTGTTTTTT. Protein: CASSRYTTSFTGELFF.

This clonotype appeared many times. The chain is built from TRBV6-5 and TRBJ1-4, with 7 nucleotides matching TRBD1. This CDR3 region has 16 residues. The trim removed 0 bases at V and 6 bases at J, leaving 7 bases unmatched. Germline CDR1 and CDR2: MNHEY and SVGAGI. In DNA, the CDR3 is TGTGCCAGCAGTTACTCGACTGAGGGGACAGATGAAAAACTGTTTTTT. It encodes CASSYSTEGTDEKLFF.

Written as DNA, the CDR3 is TGCAGCGTTGGGGAGGGTGGAACTGAAGCTTTCTTT. Residues: CSVGEGGTEAFF. V gene TRBV29-1 combines with J gene TRBJ1-1; no reliable D call. The V end lost 4 bases, the J end lost 5 bases, and 11 bases lay between the germline ends. Germline CDR1 SQVTM, CDR2 ANQGSEA. The CDR3 runs to 12 residues.

This chain uses TRBV5-6 with TRBJ2-5; D uncertain. The CDR3 consists of 13 residues. The germline gives CDR1 SGHDT, CDR2 YYEEEE. Trimming stripped 0 bases from V and 4 bases from J, with 7 bases between. The CDR3 DNA reads as TGTGCCAGCAGCTTGGGCAGTCTAGAGACCCAGTACTTC. This codes for CASSLGSLETQYF.

This clonotype appeared many times. The rearrangement uses TRBV27 and TRBJ2-1, with TRBD2 as a possible D gene (5 bases). Germline lookup yields CDR1 MNHEY and CDR2 SMNVEV (reference sequence). Trimming pared 2 bases from V and 3 bases from J, leaving 11 bases between. The CDR3 has 15 residues. The CDR3 DNA sequence: TGTGCCAGCAGTTTAGGCGGGCCCCGCTACAATGAGCAGTTCTTC. As protein: CASSLGGPRYNEQFF.

This clonotype was picked up many times. The junction departs from the called germline gene at one end, perhaps through a read error. The chain is built from TRBV29-1 and TRBJ1-1; TRBD1 agrees at 7 bases. CDR3 size: 14 residues. Germline lookup yields CDR1 SQVTM and CDR2 ANQGSEA. CDR3 DNA sequence: TGCAGCGTAGAAGCCAGATGGGGGACAGTAGACGCTTTCTTT. Translated, it gives CSVEARWGTVDAFF.

A note on this clonotype: A much larger clone differs from this one at a single base, so this may be a read error. V gene TRBV11-3 combines with J gene TRBJ2-7; 7 bases fit TRBD1. The CDR3 covers 15 residues. CDR1 and CDR2 from the germline V gene are SGHNT and YENEEA. Written as DNA, the CDR3 is TGTGCCGGCAGCTTAGTGACAGGGTCTACCTACGAGCAGTACTTC. Its protein product is CAGSLVTGSTYEQYF.

This clonotype showed up just a few times. This rearrangement joins TRBV6-5 to TRBJ2-3, with D maybe TRBD1 (6 bases). The CDR3 consists of 14 residues. Germline-derived CDR1 and CDR2 are MNHEY and SVGAGI. V was clipped by 2 bases and J by 5 bases, with 11 bases between them. This CDR3 is CASSYGQGIDTQYF. The CDR3 DNA reads as TGTGCCAGCAGTTACGGGCAGGGGATAGATACGCAGTATTTT.

This clonotype was counted many times. The CDR3 coding sequence is TGTGCCAGCAGAAGCGTGGAGACCCAGTACTTC. Translating gives CASRSVETQYF. J is TRBJ2-5 and V is TRBV3-1; no clear D. This CDR3 contains 11 residues. CDR1 is LGHDT and CDR2 is YNNKEL in the germline V gene (reference sequence). V dropped 6 bases and J dropped 5 bases, with 7 bases sitting between them.

The chain links TRBV12-3 or TRBV12-4 to TRBJ2-3, with D tentatively TRBD2 (6 bases). Trimming left V 6 bases short and J 8 bases short, with 12 bases between. The CDR3 length is 12 residues. CDR3 sequence reads: CASRTSSGTQYF. The CDR3 DNA reads as TGTGCCAGCAGGACTAGTTCTGGTACGCAGTATTTT.

This clonotype was seen a handful of times. The rearrangement links TRBV4-1 to TRBJ1-5, with 8 nucleotides matching TRBD1. Per germline, CDR1 MGHRA and CDR2 YSYEKL. CDR3 size: 18 residues. V gave up 3 bases and J gave up 1 base; unmatched junction bases: 11. In DNA form, the CDR3 reads TGCGCCAGCAGCCACGATGACCAGGGGGCGGTGAGCAATCAGCCCCAGCATTTT. This gives the protein CASSHDDQGAVSNQPQHF.

This clonotype was observed at least ten times. This chain uses TRBV7-9 with TRBJ2-7; perhaps D is TRBD1 or TRBD2 (5 bases each). This CDR3 comprises 16 residues. CDR1 and CDR2 (germline): SEHNR, FQNEAQ (reference sequence). The germline V and J ends were trimmed by 1 base and 5 bases, with 18 bases remaining between them. CDR3 sequence: CASSLGGARESNEQYF. CDR3 DNA: TGTGCCAGCAGCTTAGGGGGAGCCAGGGAGTCAAACGAGCAGTACTTC.

The table lists this clonotype with many counts. The genes are TRBV12-3 or TRBV12-4 and TRBJ1-2, with D uncertain. Trimming stripped 4 bases from V and 6 bases from J, with 6 bases between. The CDR3 is made up of 11 amino acids. The CDR3 DNA sequence: TGTGCCAGCAGTTATCAGGATGGCTACACCTTC. Protein: CASSYQDGYTF.

The chain employs TRBV9 and TRBJ1-5; 10 nucleotides agree with TRBD1. The CDR3 extends over 16 amino acids. The germline V gene encodes CDR1 SGDLS and CDR2 YYNGEE. Trimming cost V 4 bases and J 2 bases; bases outside gene matches: 6. As DNA, the CDR3 is TGTGCCAGCAGCCCATCCGGGACAGGGGGCAATCAGCCCCAGCATTTT. Translating it yields CASSPSGTGGNQPQHF.